A selection of T cell receptor beta chains follows, all from one sample in a study of control samples from healthy donors and cancer patients. Profiled with immunoSEQ multiplex PCR; TCRdb holds only in-frame clones, not every one. This sample carries 100,000 to 150,000 clones, around 87% of them seen once, and the ten largest clones take less than 9.5%. Sequencing was performed on blood. Receptors originate from a man aged 40-50 years in good health. Both conserved end residues are part of each CDR3. D genes are given only for firm matches. For some rows the clone size is stated as once, few or many, or as a class when expanded; others skip it.

clone_size,d_call,j_call,v_call,cdr3_length,cdr3_nt,cdr3_aa
NA,NA,TRBJ2-7,TRBV7-2,14,TGTGCCAGCAGCCGCCCCGGAGGGACCTACGAGCAGTACTTC,CASSRPGGTYEQYF
NA,NA,TRBJ1-3,TRBV5-1,19,TGCGCCAGCAGCTTGAAACCCCTCGAGGAGGTCCTCTCTGGAAACACCATATATTTT,CASSLKPLEEVLSGNTIYF
NA,TRBD1,TRBJ1-5,TRBV2,14,TGTGCCAGCAGTCCGGGACAGTACAATCAGCCCCAGCATTTT,CASSPGQYNQPQHF
NA,NA,TRBJ1-1,TRBV6-4,13,TGTGCCAGCAGTAGGGAGCTGAACACTGAAGCTTTCTTT,CASSRELNTEAFF
NA,TRBD2,TRBJ2-3,TRBV2,19,TGTGCCAGCAGCTTCCCCCGCTGGAGCGGGGACGCTAGCACAGATACGCAGTATTTT,CASSFPRWSGDASTDTQYF
NA,NA,TRBJ1-1,TRBV19,14,TGTGCCAGTCGCCCTCAGGGGATGAACACTGAAGCTTTCTTT,CASRPQGMNTEAFF
NA,TRBD1,TRBJ2-4,TRBV5-6,15,TGTGCCAGCAGCAAAAGACAGGGGACCAAAAACATTCAGTACTTC,CASSKRQGTKNIQYF
NA,TRBD1,TRBJ1-2,TRBV6-6,14,TGTGCCAGCAGTTCCACCAGGGGGCCAGATGGCTACACCTTC,CASSSTRGPDGYTF
NA,NA,TRBJ2-7,TRBV6-2/TRBV6-3,13,TGTGCCAGCAGTTACTCGCTCAGTTCCGAGCAGTACTTC,CASSYSLSSEQYF
NA,TRBD2,TRBJ2-5,TRBV6-6,16,TGTGCCAGCAGTTACGACAGCGGGGGGCGCGGAGAGACCCAGTACTTC,CASSYDSGGRGETQYF
NA,NA,TRBJ1-2,TRBV9,13,TGTGCCAGCAGCGTAGGTGCCAACTATGGCTACACCTTC,CASSVGANYGYTF
NA,TRBD2,TRBJ2-5,TRBV6-2/TRBV6-3,16,TGTGCCAGCAGTTACTCAGGCCAGCGGGGCTCGGGGACCCAGTACTTC,CASSYSGQRGSGTQYF
once,NA,TRBJ2-3,TRBV14,12,TGTGCCAGCAGCCATTTTATAGATACGCAGTATTTT,CASSHFIDTQYF
NA,TRBD1,TRBJ2-3,TRBV7-2,18,TGTGCCAGCAGCCCCTGGGACAGGGTTATTTCTGGGAGAGATACGCAGTATTTT,CASSPWDRVISGRDTQYF
NA,TRBD2,TRBJ2-5,TRBV5-1,16,TGCGCCAGCAAACTAGCGGGGGGGCCGACGCAAGAGACCCAGTACTTC,CASKLAGGPTQETQYF
NA,NA,TRBJ2-7,TRBV7-8,15,TGTGCCAGCAGCACGGAACCGGGACACTCCTACGAGCAGTACTTC,CASSTEPGHSYEQYF
once,TRBD1,TRBJ1-1,TRBV6-4,13,TGTGCCAGCAGCGCGACAGGGGGAGCTGAAGCTTTCTTT,CASSATGGAEAFF
NA,NA,TRBJ2-7,TRBV10-2,14,TGCGCCAGCCGCTGGACAGCCAACTCCTACGAGCAGTACTTC,CASRWTANSYEQYF
NA,TRBD1,TRBJ2-2,TRBV24-1,18,TGTGCCACCAGTGACCCGACTGAGGACAGGGGGCGCGGAGGGGAGCTGTTTTTT,CATSDPTEDRGRGGELFF
once,NA,TRBJ2-5,TRBV5-1,14,TGCGCCAGCAGCTCGAAACAGGGTTCCGAGACCCAGTACTTC,CASSSKQGSETQYF
NA,TRBD1,TRBJ2-5,TRBV7-2,14,TGTGCCAGCAGCCGGGACAGGGGACAAGAGACCCAGTACTTC,CASSRDRGQETQYF
NA,NA,TRBJ1-4,TRBV30,12,TGTGCCTGGTCGAGGTATGGTGAAAAACTGTTTTTT,CAWSRYGEKLFF
NA,NA,TRBJ2-4,TRBV27,11,TGTGCCAGCAGTTTATTGGTGGTTACGAACTTC,CASSLLVVTNF
NA,NA,TRBJ1-5,TRBV7-8,16,TGTGCCAGCACCACTTGGGGGGGCTTTAGCAATCAGCCCCAGCATTTT,CASTTWGGFSNQPQHF
NA,TRBD2,TRBJ2-1,TRBV7-2,15,TGTGCCAGCAGCTTCACTAGCGGGACATACAATGAGCAGTTCTTC,CASSFTSGTYNEQFF
NA,TRBD1,TRBJ2-3,TRBV15,16,TGTGCCACCAGCAGAAAATCACAGGGGGCCGGGGATACGCAGTATTTT,CATSRKSQGAGDTQYF
few,NA,TRBJ1-2,TRBV7-2,12,TGTGCCAGCAGCTTAGATGCGAGAGGCTACACCTTC,CASSLDARGYTF
NA,TRBD1,TRBJ2-2,TRBV9,16,TGTGCCAGCAGCGTAAGCATAACAGGGGAAACCGGGGAGCTGTTTTTT,CASSVSITGETGELFF
NA,TRBD2,TRBJ2-1,TRBV20-1,11,TGCAGTGCTACTCTAGAGCGGGGACAGTTCTTC,CSATLERGQFF
NA,NA,TRBJ1-1,TRBV5-1,14,TGCGCCAGCAGGTCAACCCATGCTAACACTGAAGCTTTCTTT,CASRSTHANTEAFF
NA,TRBD2,TRBJ2-3,TRBV2,15,TGTGCCAGCAGCACTAGCGGGGGGGCCTTTAATACGCAGTATTTT,CASSTSGGAFNTQYF
NA,NA,TRBJ1-6,TRBV27,16,TGTGCCAGCAGTTTACAGGGGAGCTCCTATAATTCACCCCTCCACTTT,CASSLQGSSYNSPLHF
NA,NA,TRBJ1-6,TRBV10-2,15,TGCGCCAGCAGTGACAGGAACCTAGGGGATTCACCCCTCCACTTT,CASSDRNLGDSPLHF
NA,NA,TRBJ2-2,TRBV9,16,TGTGCCAGCAGCCTACTGGAGGGGACGAACACCGGGGAGCTGTTTTTT,CASSLLEGTNTGELFF
NA,NA,TRBJ2-7,TRBV6-6,15,TGTGCCAGCAGCCCTTCAGGGGGGAAATTCTACGAGCAGTACTTC,CASSPSGGKFYEQYF
few,TRBD2,TRBJ2-6,TRBV15,16,TGTGCCACCAATGGCGGGAGAACCTCTGGGGCCAACGTCCTGACTTTC,CATNGGRTSGANVLTF
NA,TRBD1,TRBJ1-6,TRBV6-5,16,TGTGCCAGCAGTTACTCCGGACAGGGGTATAATTCACCCCTCCACTTT,CASSYSGQGYNSPLHF